The clone carrying this TCR beta chain was observed many times. This sample is drawn from a study of spatial heterogeneity in lung cancer. Turning to the study itself: Sequenced were any available follow-up PBMC samples, which had been obtained a median of approximately 23 months after resection. More beta-chain than alpha-chain sequences were consistently detected. In raw reads, more than 9.5 appearances on average were recorded for each unique TCR and UMI combination.

The V end lost 7 bases, the J end lost 5 bases, and 14 bases lay between the germline ends. Per the germline V gene, CDR1 is LGHDT and CDR2 is YNNKEL (reference sequence). This CDR3 contains 13 residues. Described time point: blood at routine non-recurrence follow-up after resection. No cells were sorted before sequencing. The whole RNA sequenced was extracted from tumor, nontumor lung or frozen PBMC. TCRdb ran MiXCR on the 5' RACE reads and lists one entry per CDR3 protein. Among tens of thousands of distinct CDR3 sequences listed, less than 9.5% were seen once. Sample: PBMCs, taken at follow-up. This sequence originates from a female donor with early-stage non-small cell lung cancer. The J gene is TRBJ2-5, the V gene TRBV3-1, with D perhaps matching TRBD2 (5 bases). CDR3 coding DNA: TGTGCCAGCAAGTCGCGGGCCGAGGAGACCCAGTACTTC. This encodes CASKSRAEETQYF.